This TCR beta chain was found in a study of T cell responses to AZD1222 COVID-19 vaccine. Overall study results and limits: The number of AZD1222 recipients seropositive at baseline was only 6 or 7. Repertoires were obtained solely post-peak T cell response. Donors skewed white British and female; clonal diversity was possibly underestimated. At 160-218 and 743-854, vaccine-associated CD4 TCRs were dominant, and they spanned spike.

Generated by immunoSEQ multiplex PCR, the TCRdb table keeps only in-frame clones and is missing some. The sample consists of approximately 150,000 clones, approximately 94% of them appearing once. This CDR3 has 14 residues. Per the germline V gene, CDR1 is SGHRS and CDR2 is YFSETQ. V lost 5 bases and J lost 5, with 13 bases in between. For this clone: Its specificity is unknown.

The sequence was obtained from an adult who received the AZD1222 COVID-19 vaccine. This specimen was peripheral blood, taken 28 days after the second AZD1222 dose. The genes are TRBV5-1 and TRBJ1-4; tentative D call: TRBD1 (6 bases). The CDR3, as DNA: TGCGCCAGCAGACTGACAGGCCTGAATGAAAAACTGTTTTTT. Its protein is CASRLTGLNEKLFF.